A selection of T cell receptor beta chains follows, all from one sample in a study of cytomegalovirus exposure and HLA in healthy donors. Data came from immunoSEQ multiplex PCR; TCRdb stores just in-frame clones and leaves some out. Here the sample spans 100,000 or so clones, more than 80% being singletons. Sample: PBMCs. These receptors originate from a man aged 30 to 45 in good health and CMV-seronegative. The CDR3 runs from the conserved cysteine through the conserved F or W. Fields, in order: clone size, V gene, D gene, CDR3 length, J gene, CDR3 DNA, CDR3 protein. The D gene is left open where the match is weak. Size tells how often a clone was seen (once, few, many) or the class of an expanded clone, and some rows leave it out.

clone size: .; V gene: TRBV30; D gene: .; CDR3 length: 13; J gene: TRBJ1-5; CDR3 DNA: TGTGCCTGGAGTGTCGGGGGGTATCAGCCCCAGCATTTT; CDR3 protein: CAWSVGGYQPQHF
clone size: .; V gene: TRBV27; D gene: TRBD2; CDR3 length: 19; J gene: TRBJ2-7; CDR3 DNA: TGTGCCAGCAGTTTAACCCCACCCGGACTAGCTGGGATCTCCTACGAGCAGTACTTC; CDR3 protein: CASSLTPPGLAGISYEQYF
clone size: .; V gene: TRBV4-3; D gene: .; CDR3 length: 17; J gene: TRBJ2-3; CDR3 DNA: TGCGCCAGCAGCCAACGGGGACAGACTAGCGGCACAGATACGCAGTATTTT; CDR3 protein: CASSQRGQTSGTDTQYF
clone size: .; V gene: TRBV4-1; D gene: TRBD2; CDR3 length: 17; J gene: TRBJ2-5; CDR3 DNA: TGCGCCAGCAGCCAACGGACCGGACTAGCGGGAGCGGAGACCCAGTACTTC; CDR3 protein: CASSQRTGLAGAETQYF
clone size: .; V gene: TRBV5-4; D gene: .; CDR3 length: 13; J gene: TRBJ1-6; CDR3 DNA: TGTGCCAGCAAAGGACAGAACAATTCACCCCTCCACTTT; CDR3 protein: CASKGQNNSPLHF
clone size: .; V gene: TRBV11-2; D gene: .; CDR3 length: 12; J gene: TRBJ2-3; CDR3 DNA: TGTGCCAGCAGTTTCCTCACAGATACGCAGTATTTT; CDR3 protein: CASSFLTDTQYF
clone size: .; V gene: TRBV9; D gene: TRBD2; CDR3 length: 16; J gene: TRBJ2-2; CDR3 DNA: TGTGCCAGCATGATCGGGGAGGGGCCCCACACCGGGGAGCTGTTTTTT; CDR3 protein: CASMIGEGPHTGELFF
clone size: .; V gene: TRBV7-8; D gene: .; CDR3 length: 16; J gene: TRBJ1-2; CDR3 DNA: TGTGCCAGCAGCCAGGGGACGGCCTATGGAACAACACCGGAGACCTTC; CDR3 protein: CASSQGTAYGTTPETF
clone size: .; V gene: TRBV4-3; D gene: TRBD1; CDR3 length: 13; J gene: TRBJ2-1; CDR3 DNA: TGCGCCAGCAGCCAAGGACAGGGCTATGAGCAGTTCTTC; CDR3 protein: CASSQGQGYEQFF
clone size: .; V gene: TRBV5-4; D gene: .; CDR3 length: 14; J gene: TRBJ2-1; CDR3 DNA: TGTGCCAGCAGAATACAGGACGGGGGCAATGAGCAGTTCTTC; CDR3 protein: CASRIQDGGNEQFF
clone size: .; V gene: TRBV7-2; D gene: TRBD2; CDR3 length: 16; J gene: TRBJ2-1; CDR3 DNA: TGTGCCAGCAGCCCGGGAGCGGGGGGGCCCGTTCTTGAGCAGTTCTTC; CDR3 protein: CASSPGAGGPVLEQFF
clone size: .; V gene: TRBV7-9; D gene: .; CDR3 length: 13; J gene: TRBJ1-1; CDR3 DNA: TGTGCCAGCAGCCCCGAAGTACAGACTGAAGCTTTCTTT; CDR3 protein: CASSPEVQTEAFF
clone size: .; V gene: TRBV4-2; D gene: TRBD1; CDR3 length: 14; J gene: TRBJ1-4; CDR3 DNA: TGTGCCAGCAGCCCCCAGGCAGGGGGGGAAAAACTGTTTTTT; CDR3 protein: CASSPQAGGEKLFF
clone size: once; V gene: TRBV14; D gene: .; CDR3 length: 11; J gene: TRBJ1-1; CDR3 DNA: TGTGCCAGCAGCCGGGGCAGGGAAGCTTTCTTT; CDR3 protein: CASSRGREAFF
clone size: .; V gene: TRBV19; D gene: .; CDR3 length: 16; J gene: TRBJ1-5; CDR3 DNA: TGTGCCAGTAGTACCATAGGCAGGGTTAGCAATCAGCCCCAGCATTTT; CDR3 protein: CASSTIGRVSNQPQHF
clone size: .; V gene: TRBV7-9; D gene: TRBD2; CDR3 length: 16; J gene: TRBJ2-7; CDR3 DNA: TGTGCCAGCAGCCCGGGACTAGCGGGAGAACTCTACGAGCAGTACTTC; CDR3 protein: CASSPGLAGELYEQYF
clone size: .; V gene: TRBV7-9; D gene: TRBD2; CDR3 length: 14; J gene: TRBJ2-3; CDR3 DNA: TGTGCCAGCAGCTCGCGGGGGGGCGGGAATACGCAGTATTTT; CDR3 protein: CASSSRGGGNTQYF
clone size: few; V gene: TRBV11-2; D gene: .; CDR3 length: 13; J gene: TRBJ2-7; CDR3 DNA: TGTGCCAGCAGCTTACCGGGGACCTACGAGCAGTACTTC; CDR3 protein: CASSLPGTYEQYF
clone size: .; V gene: TRBV5-1; D gene: .; CDR3 length: 15; J gene: TRBJ1-1; CDR3 DNA: TGCGCCAGCAGCTTGGGGGGGGGCGCGAATACTGAAGCTTTCTTT; CDR3 protein: CASSLGGGANTEAFF
clone size: .; V gene: TRBV4-1; D gene: .; CDR3 length: 15; J gene: TRBJ2-7; CDR3 DNA: TGCGCCAGCAGCATCTTTGTCGGGGAAACCTACGAGCAGTACTTC; CDR3 protein: CASSIFVGETYEQYF